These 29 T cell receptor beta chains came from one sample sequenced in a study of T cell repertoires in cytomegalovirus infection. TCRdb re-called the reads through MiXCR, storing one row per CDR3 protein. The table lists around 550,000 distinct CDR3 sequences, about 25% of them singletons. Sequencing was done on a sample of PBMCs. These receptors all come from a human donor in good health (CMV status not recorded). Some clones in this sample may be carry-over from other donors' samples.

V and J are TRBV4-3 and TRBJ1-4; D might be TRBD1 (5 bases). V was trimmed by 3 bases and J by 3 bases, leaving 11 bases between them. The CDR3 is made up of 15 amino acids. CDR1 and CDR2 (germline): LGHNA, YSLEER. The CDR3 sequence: CASSHRLGANEKLFF. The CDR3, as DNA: TGCGCCAGCAGCCATCGCCTGGGGGCTAATGAAAAACTGTTTTTT.

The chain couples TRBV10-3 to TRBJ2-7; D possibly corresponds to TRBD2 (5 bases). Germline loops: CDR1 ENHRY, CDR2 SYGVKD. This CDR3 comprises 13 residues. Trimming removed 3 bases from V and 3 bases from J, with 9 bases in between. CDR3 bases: TGTGCCATCAGTGATCACCGGGGCTACGAGCAGTACGTC. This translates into CAISDHRGYEQYV.

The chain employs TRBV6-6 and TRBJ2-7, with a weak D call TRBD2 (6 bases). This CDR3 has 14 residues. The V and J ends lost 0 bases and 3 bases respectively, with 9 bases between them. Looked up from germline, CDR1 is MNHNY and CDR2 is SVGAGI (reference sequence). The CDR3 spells CASSYSGEDYEQYF. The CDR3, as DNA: TGTGCCAGCAGTTACTCCGGGGAGGACTACGAGCAGTACTTC.

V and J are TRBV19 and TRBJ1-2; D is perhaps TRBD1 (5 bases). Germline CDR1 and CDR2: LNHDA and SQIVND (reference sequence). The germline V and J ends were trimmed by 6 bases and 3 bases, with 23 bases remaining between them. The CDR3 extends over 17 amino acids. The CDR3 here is CASRRGDGRKSYYGYTF. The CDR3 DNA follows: TGTGCCAGTAGGCGGGGGGATGGCAGAAAATCCTACTATGGCTACACCTTC.

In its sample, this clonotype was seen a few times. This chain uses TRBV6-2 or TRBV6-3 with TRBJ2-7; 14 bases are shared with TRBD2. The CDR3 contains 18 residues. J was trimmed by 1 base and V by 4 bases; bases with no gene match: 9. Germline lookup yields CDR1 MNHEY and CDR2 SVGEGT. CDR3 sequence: CASSSPGTSGRRSYEQYV. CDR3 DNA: TGTGCCAGCAGTTCCCCCGGGACTAGCGGGAGAAGGTCCTACGAGCAGTACGTC.

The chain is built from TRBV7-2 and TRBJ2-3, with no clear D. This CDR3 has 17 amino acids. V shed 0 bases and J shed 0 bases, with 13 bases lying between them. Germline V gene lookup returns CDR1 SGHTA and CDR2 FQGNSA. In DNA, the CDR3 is TGTGCCAGCAGCTTAGCCCCCCCCGGATCTAGCACAGATACGCAGTATTTT. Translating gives CASSLAPPGSSTDTQYF.

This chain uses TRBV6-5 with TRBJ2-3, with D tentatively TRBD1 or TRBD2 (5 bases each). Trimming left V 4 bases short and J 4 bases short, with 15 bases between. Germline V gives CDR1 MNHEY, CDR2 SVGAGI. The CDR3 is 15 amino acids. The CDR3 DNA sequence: TGTGCCAGCAGTTTGGGACCCGCGAGTTCAGATACGCAGTATTTT. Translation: CASSLGPASSDTQYF.

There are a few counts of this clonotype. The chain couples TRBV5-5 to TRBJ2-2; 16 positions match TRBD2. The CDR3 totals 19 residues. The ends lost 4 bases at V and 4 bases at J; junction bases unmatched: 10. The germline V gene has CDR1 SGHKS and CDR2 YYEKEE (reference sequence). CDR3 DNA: TGTGCCAGCAGCGCGGGACTAGCGGGAGGGACTGGGGTCACCGGGGAGCTGTTTTTT. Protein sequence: CASSAGLAGGTGVTGELFF.

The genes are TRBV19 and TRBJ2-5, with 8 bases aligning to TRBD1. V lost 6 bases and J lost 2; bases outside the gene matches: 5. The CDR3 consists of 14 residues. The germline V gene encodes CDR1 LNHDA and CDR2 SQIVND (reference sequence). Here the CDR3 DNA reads TGTGCCAGTAGGCTTGGACAGGGACAAGAGACCCAGTACTTC. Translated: CASRLGQGQETQYF.

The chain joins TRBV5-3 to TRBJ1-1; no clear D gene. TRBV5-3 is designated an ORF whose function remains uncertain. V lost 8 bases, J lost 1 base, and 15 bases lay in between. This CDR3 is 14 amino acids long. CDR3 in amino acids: CASSLDPRNTEAFF. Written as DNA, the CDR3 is TGTGCCAGCAGCCTGGACCCCAGGAACACTGAAGCTTTCTTT.

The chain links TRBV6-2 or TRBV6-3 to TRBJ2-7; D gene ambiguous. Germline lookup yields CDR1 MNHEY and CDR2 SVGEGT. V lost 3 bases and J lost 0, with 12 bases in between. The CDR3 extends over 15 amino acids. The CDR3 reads CASSYLGIDSYEQYF. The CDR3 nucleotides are TGTGCCAGCAGTTATCTGGGGATCGACTCCTACGAGCAGTACTTC.

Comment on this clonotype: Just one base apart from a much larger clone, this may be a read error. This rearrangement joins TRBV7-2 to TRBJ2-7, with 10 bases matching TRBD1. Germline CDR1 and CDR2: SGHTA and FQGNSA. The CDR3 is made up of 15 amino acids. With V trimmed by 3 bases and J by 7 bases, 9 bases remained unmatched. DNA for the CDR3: TGTGCCAGCAGCTTGGGACAGGGGAGGAATAGGGAGCAGTACTTC. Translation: CASSLGQGRNREQYF.

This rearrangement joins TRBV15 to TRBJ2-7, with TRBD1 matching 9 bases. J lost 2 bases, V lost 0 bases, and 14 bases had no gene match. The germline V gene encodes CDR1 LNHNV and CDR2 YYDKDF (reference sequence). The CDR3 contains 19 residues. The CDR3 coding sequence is TGTGCCACCAGCAGAGATATTTTTTTTGAGGACAGGGGAACCTACGAGCAGTACGTC. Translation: CATSRDIFFEDRGTYEQYV.

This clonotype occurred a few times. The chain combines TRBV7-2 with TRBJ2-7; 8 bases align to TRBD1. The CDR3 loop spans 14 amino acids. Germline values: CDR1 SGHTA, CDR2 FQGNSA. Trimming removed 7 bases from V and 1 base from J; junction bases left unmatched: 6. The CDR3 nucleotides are TGTGCCAGCACCCGCGGACAGGGATCCTACGAGCAGTACTTC. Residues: CASTRGQGSYEQYF.

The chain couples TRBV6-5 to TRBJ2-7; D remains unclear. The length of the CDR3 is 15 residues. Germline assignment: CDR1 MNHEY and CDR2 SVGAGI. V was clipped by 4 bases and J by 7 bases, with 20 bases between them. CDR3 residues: CASSSRKEIRFEQYF. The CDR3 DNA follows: TGTGCCAGCAGTTCCCGGAAGGAAATACGATTTGAGCAGTACTTC.

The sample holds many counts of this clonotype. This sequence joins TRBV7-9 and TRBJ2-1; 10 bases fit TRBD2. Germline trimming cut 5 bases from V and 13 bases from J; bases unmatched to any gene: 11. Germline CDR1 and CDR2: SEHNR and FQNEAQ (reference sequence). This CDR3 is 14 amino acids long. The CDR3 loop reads CASSLGWASGGQFF. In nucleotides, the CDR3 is TGTGCCAGCAGCCTGGGTTGGGCTAGCGGGGGACAGTTCTTC. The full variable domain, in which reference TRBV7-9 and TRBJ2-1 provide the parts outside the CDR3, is DTGVSQNPRHKITKRGQNVTFRCDPISEHNRLYWYRQTLGQGPEFLTYFQNEAQLEKSRLLSDRFSAERPKGSFSTLEIQRTEQGDSAMYLCASSLGWASGGQFFGPGTRLTVL.

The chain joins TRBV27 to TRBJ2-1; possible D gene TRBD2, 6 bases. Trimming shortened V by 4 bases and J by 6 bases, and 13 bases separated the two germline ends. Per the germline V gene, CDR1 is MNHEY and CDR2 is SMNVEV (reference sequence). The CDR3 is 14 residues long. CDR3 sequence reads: CASSSPGLANEQFF. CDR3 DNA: TGTGCCAGCAGTTCACCGGGACTTGCCAATGAGCAGTTCTTC.

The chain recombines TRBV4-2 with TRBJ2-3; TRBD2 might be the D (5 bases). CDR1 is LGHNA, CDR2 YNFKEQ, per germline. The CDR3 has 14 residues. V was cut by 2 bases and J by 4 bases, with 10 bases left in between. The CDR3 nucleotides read TGTGCCAGCAGCCAACTTTCGGGGTCAGATACGCAGTATTTT. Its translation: CASSQLSGSDTQYF.

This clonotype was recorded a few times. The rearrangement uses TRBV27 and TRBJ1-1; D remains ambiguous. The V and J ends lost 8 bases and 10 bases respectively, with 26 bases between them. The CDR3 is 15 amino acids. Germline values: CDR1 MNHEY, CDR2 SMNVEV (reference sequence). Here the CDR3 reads CASGGPGELKGAAFF. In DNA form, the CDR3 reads TGTGCCAGCGGCGGACCTGGGGAGCTCAAGGGAGCAGCTTTCTTT.

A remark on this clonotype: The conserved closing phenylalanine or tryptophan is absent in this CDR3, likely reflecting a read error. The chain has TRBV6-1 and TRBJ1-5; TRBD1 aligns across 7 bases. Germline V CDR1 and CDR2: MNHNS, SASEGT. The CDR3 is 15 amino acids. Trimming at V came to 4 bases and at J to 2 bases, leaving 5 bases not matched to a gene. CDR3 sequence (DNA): TGTGCCAGCAGTGGACAGGGAGATCGCAATCAGCCCCAGCATTCT. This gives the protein CASSGQGDRNQPQHS.

CDR3 protein: CATRKDRAVTGELFF. CDR3 bases: TGTGCCACCAGAAAAGACAGGGCAGTTACCGGGGAGCTGTTTTTT. This rearrangement joins TRBV7-9 to TRBJ2-2; 7 nucleotides line up with TRBD1. Germline lookup yields CDR1 SEHNR and CDR2 FQNEAQ (reference sequence). The ends lost 10 bases at V and 5 bases at J; junction bases unmatched: 13. This CDR3 is 15 amino acids long.

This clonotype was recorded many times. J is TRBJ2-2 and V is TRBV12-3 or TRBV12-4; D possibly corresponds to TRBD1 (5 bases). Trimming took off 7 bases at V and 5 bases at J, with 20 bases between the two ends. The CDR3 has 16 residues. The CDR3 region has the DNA TGTGCCAGCACCTCGGACACCCCTTACGAGACCGGGGAGCTGTTTTTT. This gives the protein CASTSDTPYETGELFF.

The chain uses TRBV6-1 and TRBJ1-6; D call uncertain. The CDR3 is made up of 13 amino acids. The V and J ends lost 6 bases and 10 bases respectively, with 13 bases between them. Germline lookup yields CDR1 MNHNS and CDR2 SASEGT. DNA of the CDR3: TGTGCCAGCAGACTGGGAACACACTCACCCCTCCACTTT. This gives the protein CASRLGTHSPLHF.

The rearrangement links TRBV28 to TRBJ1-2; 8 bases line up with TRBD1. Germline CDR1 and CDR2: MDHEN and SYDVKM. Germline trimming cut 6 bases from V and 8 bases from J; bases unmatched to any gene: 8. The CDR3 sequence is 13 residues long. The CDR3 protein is CASRPDDRGGYTF. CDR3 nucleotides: TGTGCCAGCAGACCAGACGACAGGGGCGGCTACACCTTC.

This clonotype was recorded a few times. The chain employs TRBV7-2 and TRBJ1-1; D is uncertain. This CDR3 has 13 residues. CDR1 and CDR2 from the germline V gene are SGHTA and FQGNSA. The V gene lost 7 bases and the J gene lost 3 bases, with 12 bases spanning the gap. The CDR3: CASNTRADTEAFF. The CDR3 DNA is TGTGCCAGCAACACCCGGGCCGACACTGAAGCTTTCTTT.

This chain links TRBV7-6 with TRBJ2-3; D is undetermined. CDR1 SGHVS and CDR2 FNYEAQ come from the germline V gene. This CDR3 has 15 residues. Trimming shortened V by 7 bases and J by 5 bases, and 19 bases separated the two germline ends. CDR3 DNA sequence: TGTGCCAGCATCAAAACTGGGTTTAAAGGAGATACGCAGTATTTT. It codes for CASIKTGFKGDTQYF.

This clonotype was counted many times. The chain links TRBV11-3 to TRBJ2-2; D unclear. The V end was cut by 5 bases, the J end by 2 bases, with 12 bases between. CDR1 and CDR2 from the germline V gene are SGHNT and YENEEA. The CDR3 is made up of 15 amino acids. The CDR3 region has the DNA TGTGCCAGCAGCGTGGGCGTGGACAACACCGGGGAGCTGTTTTTT. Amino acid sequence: CASSVGVDNTGELFF.

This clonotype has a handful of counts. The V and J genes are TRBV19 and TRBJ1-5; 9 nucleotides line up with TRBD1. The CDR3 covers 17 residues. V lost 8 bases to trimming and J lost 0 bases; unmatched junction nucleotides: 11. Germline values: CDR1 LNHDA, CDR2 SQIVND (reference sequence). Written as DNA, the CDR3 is TGTGCCAGTGTTCCCGGGACAGGGAAATATAGCAATCAGCCCCAGCATTTT. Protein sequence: CASVPGTGKYSNQPQHF.

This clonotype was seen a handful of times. The CDR3 loop is CASSLVGGVSPDTQYF. DNA of the CDR3: TGTGCCAGCAGCTTAGTTGGGGGAGTATCACCAGATACGCAGTATTTT. The rearrangement uses TRBV11-2 and TRBJ2-3; D assignment may be TRBD1 or TRBD2 (5 bases each). The CDR3 is 16 residues long. Germline V CDR1 and CDR2: SGHAT, FQNNGV. V was cut by 1 base and J by 4 bases, with 15 bases left in between.